The present entry profiles one TCR beta chain with its context. This specimen belongs to a study of T cell responses to AZD1222 COVID-19 vaccine. CDR1 and CDR2 (germline): LNHDA, SQIVND (reference sequence). V lost 4 bases to trimming and J lost 2 bases, with 15 bases between them. This CDR3 has 16 residues. TCRdb's table, derived via immunoSEQ multiplex PCR, lists solely in-frame clones and lacks some. The table shows about 31,000 clones, with around 87% occurring only once. This sequence originates from an adult who received the AZD1222 COVID-19 vaccine. The chain employs TRBV19 and TRBJ1-5; no firm D call. The source was peripheral blood, collected 28 days after the second AZD1222 dose. DNA of the CDR3: TGTGCCAGTAGTACCGCCCCGGGTATTGGCAATCAGCCCCAGCATTTT. Translated, it gives CASSTAPGIGNQPQHF.